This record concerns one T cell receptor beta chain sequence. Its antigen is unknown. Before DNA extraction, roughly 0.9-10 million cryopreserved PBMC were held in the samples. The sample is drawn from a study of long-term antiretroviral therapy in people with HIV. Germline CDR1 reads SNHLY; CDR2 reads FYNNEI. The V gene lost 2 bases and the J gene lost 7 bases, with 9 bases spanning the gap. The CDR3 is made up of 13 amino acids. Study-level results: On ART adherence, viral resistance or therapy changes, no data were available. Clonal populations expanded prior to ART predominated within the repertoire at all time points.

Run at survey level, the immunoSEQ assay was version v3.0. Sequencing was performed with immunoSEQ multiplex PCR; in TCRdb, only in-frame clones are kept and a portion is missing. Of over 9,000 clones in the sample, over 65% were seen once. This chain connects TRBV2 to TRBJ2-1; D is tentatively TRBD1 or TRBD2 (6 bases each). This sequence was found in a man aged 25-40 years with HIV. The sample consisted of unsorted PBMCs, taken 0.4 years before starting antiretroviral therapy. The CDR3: CASSERGVNEQFF. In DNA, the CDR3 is TGTGCCAGCAGTGAAAGGGGGGTGAATGAGCAGTTCTTC.